This TCR beta chain was documented in a study of response to subunit inactivated influenza vaccine (dated by TCRdb to between 2017 and 2018). At the level of the whole study: The study used deep quantitative T cell receptor repertoire profiling to track responses to a trivalent subunit inactivated influenza vaccine. The research as a whole found: The authors suggested that each seasonal influenza vaccination may recruit only a limited number of new T cells.

There are many counts of this clonotype. The antigen this receptor binds is unknown. No qualities accompany the bases; no much larger clone lies one base away. CDR1 and CDR2 are read off the germline V gene (reference sequence) as DFQATT and SNEGSKA. V was cut back by 5 bases and J by 0 bases, leaving a gap of 17 bases between them. Reading from cysteine to phenylalanine, the CDR3 counts 15 amino acids. The CDR3 DNA has 45 bases and is translated from base 1. Library creation used RT-PCR. Instrument used: Illumina HiSeq 2500. In-frame beta chains were kept once TCRdb had trimmed the public reads at Q25 with fastp and called clones with MiXCR. Merged by CDR3 protein, the rows form single entries marked with the most common genes and DNA. In all, the sample holds about 520,000 distinct CDR3 sequences, and 25% of those were seen once. The ten largest account for less than 2.5% of the sample.

The TCR was taken from a man aged 50-60 years who received an inactivated influenza vaccine. Donor details come from another sample of the same person, matched by shared clones. The sequence is built from TRBV20-1 and TRBJ2-7, with a weak D call of TRBD2 (7 bases match). The source was CD4+ T cells sorted from PBMCs, collected 5 days after vaccination. In nucleotides, the sequence is TGCAGTGCTGTGGTACGGGGGGCATACTCCTACGAGCAGTACTTC. Its protein is CSAVVRGAYSYEQYF.